Following are 18 T cell receptor beta chains from one sample sequenced in a study of radiation and T cells in renal cell carcinoma. Treatment here: treatment-naive control, cytoreductive nephrectomy. TCRdb's table, derived via immunoSEQ multiplex PCR, lists solely in-frame clones and lacks some. The table shows fewer than 25,000 clones, with roughly half occurring only once. The specimen comprised tumor tissue, sampled from a patient whose treatment was nephrectomy without radiotherapy. The receptor set was obtained from a human donor with renal cell carcinoma.

Relative to its sample, this clone is medium-sized. The chain uses TRBV16 and TRBJ2-3, with 11 bases fitting TRBD2. In germline, CDR1 is KGHSY, CDR2 FQNENV. Trimming at V came to 4 bases and at J to 4 bases, leaving 7 bases not matched to a gene. The CDR3 loop spans 16 amino acids. The CDR3 nucleotides are TGTGCCAGCAGCCTCCGACTAGCGGGGTCCGCAGATACGCAGTATTTT. This codes for CASSLRLAGSADTQYF.

Relative to its sample, this clone is medium-sized. The chain couples TRBV5-1 to TRBJ1-5; 7 bases map to TRBD1. The germline gives CDR1 SGHRS, CDR2 YFSETQ. Germline trimming cut 1 base from V and 4 bases from J; bases unmatched to any gene: 5. The CDR3 spans 15 residues. The CDR3 DNA reads as TGCGCCAGCAGCTTGAGTGGGGACAGTAATCAGCCCCAGCATTTT. Encoded protein: CASSLSGDSNQPQHF.

V usage is TRBV5-1 and J usage is TRBJ2-7; 8 nucleotides match TRBD2. Trimming removed 4 bases from V and 0 bases from J; junction bases left unmatched: 6. Germline values: CDR1 SGHRS, CDR2 YFSETQ. The CDR3 runs to 15 residues. The CDR3 region is CASSPGRGDSYEQYF. The DNA for the CDR3 is TGCGCCAGCAGCCCGGGGCGGGGGGACTCCTACGAGCAGTACTTC.

The genes are TRBV6-5 and TRBJ2-7; D is possibly TRBD1 (5 bases). V was cut by 4 bases and J by 6 bases, with 13 bases left in between. The germline V gene encodes CDR1 MNHEY and CDR2 SVGAGI. This CDR3 is built from 13 residues. The CDR3 sequence is CASSSHTGGEQYF. CDR3 nucleotides: TGTGCCAGCAGTTCCCATACAGGTGGCGAGCAGTACTTC.

The CDR3 loop reads CAISEVGFTDTQYF. Here the CDR3 DNA reads TGTGCCATCAGTGAGGTGGGGTTCACAGATACGCAGTATTTT. V and J are TRBV10-3 and TRBJ2-3; D unresolved. Germline lookup yields CDR1 ENHRY and CDR2 SYGVKD. CDR3 length equals 14 residues. V lost 2 bases and J lost 2, with 8 bases in between.

The gene calls are TRBV27 and TRBJ1-6; 9 nucleotides align to TRBD1. J lost 8 bases, V lost 0 bases, and 5 bases had no gene match. This CDR3 is built from 16 residues. Germline V gene data show CDR1 as MNHEY and CDR2 as SMNVEV (reference sequence). Here the CDR3 DNA reads TGTGCCAGCAGTTTATCGGGGACAGGGTCCCATTCACCCCTCCACTTT. It translates to CASSLSGTGSHSPLHF.

This chain links TRBV7-2 with TRBJ1-4; D uncertain. Germline V gene lookup returns CDR1 SGHTA and CDR2 FQGNSA. The V end was cut by 3 bases, the J end by 0 bases, with 11 bases between. The CDR3 sequence is 16 residues long. CDR3 sequence: CASSFQKGATNEKLFF. DNA of the CDR3: TGTGCCAGCAGCTTTCAGAAGGGTGCAACTAATGAAAAACTGTTTTTT.

The count of this clone is one. The chain combines TRBV19 with TRBJ2-7; D call uncertain. The CDR3 covers 15 residues. V lost 5 bases, J lost 0 bases, and 14 bases lay in between. From germline, CDR1 is LNHDA and CDR2 SQIVND (reference sequence). The CDR3 DNA reads TGTGCCAGTAGTTCTCGTACCTTTCACTCCTACGAGCAGTACTTC. It is translated as CASSSRTFHSYEQYF. Combining the CDR3 with reference TRBV19 and TRBJ2-7 gives the whole variable domain DGGITQSPKYLFRKEGQNVTLSCEQNLNHDAMYWYRQDPGQGLRLIYYSQIVNDFQKGDIAEGYSVSREKKESFPLTVTSAQKNPTAFYLCASSSRTFHSYEQYFGPGTRLTVT.

This chain links TRBV15 with TRBJ2-6, with 7 bases fitting TRBD1. Germline lookup yields CDR1 LNHNV and CDR2 YYDKDF (reference sequence). V gave up 7 bases and J gave up 4 bases; unmatched junction bases: 7. This CDR3 contains 15 residues. This CDR3 is CATTAPGQGANVLTF. In nucleotides, the CDR3 is TGTGCCACCACCGCACCGGGACAGGGGGCCAACGTCCTGACTTTC.

This clone is large (0.1 to 1%). The rearrangement joins TRBV5-8 to TRBJ2-7; TRBD2 aligns across 8 bases. Trimming removed 3 bases from V and 4 bases from J; junction bases left unmatched: 12. The CDR3 is made up of 16 amino acids. CDR1 is SGHTS, CDR2 YDEGEE, per germline. In DNA, the CDR3 is TGTGCCAGCAGCTCATCCCGTGGTAGCGGGAAATACGAGCAGTACTTC. Protein: CASSSSRGSGKYEQYF.

Concerning this clone: Within the sample, other DNA sequences also encode this same CDR3. This sequence joins TRBV5-1 and TRBJ1-1; 7 positions agree with TRBD1. With 0 bases clipped from V and 4 bases from J, the junction kept 3 bases outside the gene matches. Germline CDR1 SGHRS, CDR2 YFSETQ. The CDR3 is made up of 14 amino acids. The chain's CDR3 is CASSLGQGGTEAFF. The CDR3 DNA follows: TGCGCCAGCAGCTTGGGGCAGGGGGGCACTGAAGCTTTCTTT.

J is TRBJ1-2 and V is TRBV2, with 7 bases identical to TRBD1. There are 14 residues in the CDR3. Trimming took 6 bases from V and 4 from J; bases not matched to a gene: 8. Germline CDR1 is SNHLY and CDR2 is FYNNEI. CDR3 amino acids: CASRETGTVYGYTF. The CDR3 DNA reads as TGTGCCAGCAGAGAGACCGGGACAGTCTATGGCTACACCTTC. The whole variable domain, filled in from reference TRBV2 and TRBJ1-2, reads EPEVTQTPSHQVTQMGQEVILRCVPISNHLYFYWYRQILGQKVEFLVSFYNNEISEKSEIFDDQFSVERPDGSNFTLKIRSTKLEDSAMYFCASRETGTVYGYTFGSGTRLTVV.

The CDR3 is CASKQVTYEQYF. CDR3 nucleotide sequence: TGTGCCAGCAAACAGGTCACCTACGAGCAGTACTTC. The gene calls are TRBV6-6 and TRBJ2-7; a weak D match, TRBD1 (5 bases). CDR1 and CDR2 (germline): MNHNY, SVGAGI (reference sequence). CDR3 length equals 12 residues. With 7 bases removed from V and 2 bases from J, the gap between germline ends came to 9 bases.

CDR3 DNA sequence: TGTGCCAGCAGCTTGACCCCCGAGACCCAGTACTTC. This translates into CASSLTPETQYF. The chain has TRBV5-5 and TRBJ2-5; no clear D. Trimming left V 1 base short and J 5 bases short, with 6 bases between. Germline CDR1 reads SGHKS; CDR2 reads YYEKEE (reference sequence). The length of the CDR3 is 12 residues.

The chain employs TRBV19 and TRBJ1-6; D not resolved. The V end was cut by 6 bases, the J end by 1 base, with 7 bases between. This CDR3 comprises 14 residues. Germline loops: CDR1 LNHDA, CDR2 SQIVND (reference sequence). The CDR3: CASRSESYNSPLHF. DNA for the CDR3: TGTGCCAGTAGAAGTGAATCCTATAATTCACCCCTCCACTTT.

As concerns this clone: This sample also contains other DNA sequences that code for the same CDR3. The chain combines TRBV18 with TRBJ2-3; D is undetermined. Deletions cut 3 bases from V and 0 bases from J, with 1 base between. CDR3 length: 12 amino acids. Germline lookup yields CDR1 KGHSH and CDR2 LQKENI. CDR3 DNA: TGTGCCAGCTCACCGAGCACAGATACGCAGTATTTT. The encoded protein is CASSPSTDTQYF.

V and J are TRBV7-6 and TRBJ2-5, with TRBD1 matching 12 bases. The germline CDR1 and CDR2 sequences are SGHVS and FNYEAQ. The CDR3 is 16 amino acids. V dropped 5 bases and J dropped 5; count of bases not matched to a gene: 9. The CDR3 DNA follows: TGTGCCAGCAGCCCTCCGGGACAGGGGGCTCGTGAGACCCAGTACTTC. Its translation: CASSPPGQGARETQYF.

The V and J genes are TRBV14 and TRBJ2-5, with D unresolved. CDR3 size: 16 residues. V lost 4 bases to trimming and J lost 4 bases, with 19 bases between them. Germline lookup yields CDR1 SGHDN and CDR2 FVKESK. The CDR3 DNA is TGTGCCAGCAGCCCCGCGGCCCTATTTAGACTAGAGACCCAGTACTTC. Translating it yields CASSPAALFRLETQYF.